One sample yielded the 24 T cell receptor beta chains listed below, sequenced in a study of lung T cells in sarcoidosis with Löfgren's syndrome. TCRdb recomputed calls from the reads with MiXCR, one row per CDR3 protein. This sample yields thousands of distinct CDR3 sequences, of which 20% to 25% are seen a single time; around 24% belongs to the top ten. The sequenced sample consisted of CD4+ T cells from bronchoalveolar lavage fluid. Receptors originate from a human donor with sarcoidosis (Löfgren's syndrome or another form), or a control subject (not recorded which).

In its sample, this clonotype was seen once. A single base separates this from a much larger clone, so it may be a read error. This chain joins TRBV28 and TRBJ2-3, with 8 bases fitting TRBD2. J lost 3 bases, V lost 6 bases, and 11 bases had no gene match. The CDR3 is 16 amino acids. Germline values: CDR1 MDHEN, CDR2 SYDVKM. The DNA of the CDR3 is TGTGCCAGCAGCTCTTTTTCGGGGGGGCTAACAGATACGCAGTATTTT. Translation gives CASSSFSGGLTDTQYF.

Concerning this clonotype: A much larger clone lies a single base off, so this may be a read error. Here the CDR3 DNA reads TGTGCCAGCGAGTCTGGACAGTATCGACTCGGTCGGGGAGATACGCAGTATTTT. This translates into CASESGQYRLGRGDTQYF. The V gene is TRBV18, the J gene TRBJ2-3, with TRBD1 as a possible D gene (6 bases). CDR3 length equals 18 residues. The germline V gene encodes CDR1 KGHSH and CDR2 LQKENI. With 8 bases removed from V and 5 bases from J, the gap between germline ends came to 29 bases.

The sample holds many counts of this clonotype. The V gene is TRBV25-1, the J gene TRBJ1-6; unclear D gene. The germline gives CDR1 MGHDK, CDR2 SYGVNS. Trimming shortened V by 6 bases and J by 5 bases, and 11 bases separated the two germline ends. The CDR3 runs to 14 residues. In DNA, the CDR3 is TGTGCCAGCAGGGCTGTCGGTAATAATTCACCCCTCCACTTT. Translation gives CASRAVGNNSPLHF.

A few counts support this clonotype. The chain carries TRBV6-1 and TRBJ2-7, with D maybe TRBD2 (6 bases). V lost 4 bases and J lost 0, with 10 bases in between. In germline, CDR1 is MNHNS, CDR2 SASEGT. The CDR3 is made up of 14 amino acids. CDR3 nucleotides: TGTGCCAGCAGTGCAGGGACTCCCTCCTACGAGCAGTACTTC. This codes for CASSAGTPSYEQYF.

This clonotype was counted between two and nine times. The J gene is TRBJ2-1, the V gene TRBV20-1; 10 nucleotides match TRBD2. CDR1 DFQATT and CDR2 SNEGSKA come from the germline V gene (reference sequence). The CDR3 loop spans 15 amino acids. V trimming: 6 bases; J trimming: 6 bases; junction bases outside the gene matches: 11. The CDR3 loop reads CSAPNPGLATNEQFF. CDR3 coding DNA: TGCAGTGCCCCCAACCCGGGACTAGCGACCAATGAGCAGTTCTTC.

Concerning this clonotype: A much larger clone lies a single base off, so this may be a read error. The chain links TRBV4-1 to TRBJ2-3; D ambiguous. This CDR3 comprises 15 residues. From germline, CDR1 is MGHRA and CDR2 YSYEKL. Trimming removed 2 bases at V and 2 bases at J, with 11 bases between. The CDR3: CASSQMAAFTDTQYF. CDR3 nucleotide sequence: TGCGCCAGCAGCCAAATGGCGGCTTTCACAGATACGCAGTATTTT.

V is TRBV5-1 and J is TRBJ2-3; D could derive from TRBD1 or TRBD2 (5 bases each). Trimming left V 0 bases short and J 6 bases short, with 14 bases between. Germline V gene sequence: CDR1 SGHRS, CDR2 YFSETQ. The CDR3 is made up of 15 amino acids. The CDR3 coding sequence is TGCGCCAGCAGCTTGGGGGACCAACCCGGGGATACGCAGTATTTT. This codes for CASSLGDQPGDTQYF.

At least ten counts were recorded for this clonotype. The V gene is TRBV5-1, the J gene TRBJ1-2, with TRBD1 identical over 9 bases. The V gene end was trimmed by 4 bases and the J gene end by 5 bases; junction bases not matched to a gene: 6. Looked up from germline, CDR1 is SGHRS and CDR2 is YFSETQ. The CDR3 loop spans 14 amino acids. The CDR3 here is CASSAGTGPYGYTF. The CDR3 DNA sequence: TGCGCCAGCAGCGCCGGGACAGGGCCTTATGGCTACACCTTC.

V is TRBV5-4 and J is TRBJ1-1; D ambiguous. The CDR3 consists of 13 residues. Germline CDR1 is SGHNT and CDR2 is YYREEE (reference sequence). Trimming took off 5 bases at V and 0 bases at J, with 8 bases between the two ends. The CDR3 DNA reads as TGTGCCAGCAGGCAGTCCATGAACACTGAAGCTTTCTTT. This translates into CASRQSMNTEAFF.

This clonotype was seen ten or more times. The gene calls are TRBV6-1 and TRBJ2-5, with 11 nucleotides matching TRBD1. Trimming cost V 5 bases and J 5 bases; bases outside gene matches: 7. The CDR3 has 15 amino acids. Germline-derived CDR1 and CDR2 are MNHNS and SASEGT. The CDR3 DNA reads TGTGCCAGCAGTTCGCGGACAGGGGGCAGGGAGACCCAGTACTTC. It specifies CASSSRTGGRETQYF.

Judged by abundance, this clonotype is medium-sized. This chain joins TRBV20-1 and TRBJ1-5; TRBD1 aligns across 8 bases. The V and J ends lost 5 bases and 6 bases, in that order; junction bases with no gene match: 15. CDR1 and CDR2 from the germline V gene are DFQATT and SNEGSKA (reference sequence). The CDR3 extends over 16 amino acids. DNA of the CDR3: TGCAGTGCTCGCCCTTACTTCGGACAGGGCAGTCAGCCCCAGCATTTT. It is translated as CSARPYFGQGSQPQHF.

Concerning this clonotype itself: A much larger clone differs from this one at a single base, so this may be a read error. V is TRBV18 and J is TRBJ2-1, with 9 bases matching TRBD1. With V trimmed by 6 bases and J by 6 bases, 9 bases remained unmatched. CDR3 length equals 15 residues. In germline, CDR1 is KGHSH, CDR2 LQKENI. The CDR3 sequence: CASSLGTGMGNEQFF. In DNA form, the CDR3 reads TGTGCCAGCTCCCTCGGGACAGGGATGGGCAATGAGCAGTTCTTC.

This clonotype appeared many times. The V and J genes are TRBV2 and TRBJ1-6; D unclear. Germline CDR1 reads SNHLY; CDR2 reads FYNNEI. Trimming cost V 8 bases and J 7 bases, with 12 bases left between them. The CDR3 loop spans 13 amino acids. CDR3 region: CASLEGINSPLHF. CDR3 nucleotides: TGTGCCAGCCTGGAAGGGATCAATTCACCCCTCCACTTT. Variable domain in full (rest from reference TRBV2 and TRBJ1-6): EPEVTQTPSHQVTQMGQEVILRCVPISNHLYFYWYRQILGQKVEFLVSFYNNEISEKSEIFDDQFSVERPDGSNFTLKIRSTKLEDSAMYFCASLEGINSPLHFGNGTRLTVT.

This clonotype is medium-sized within its sample. The chain uses TRBV11-2 and TRBJ1-3; weak D call: TRBD1 (5 bases). Germline-derived CDR1 and CDR2 are SGHAT and FQNNGV. The V gene lost 1 base and the J gene lost 0 bases, with 7 bases spanning the gap. The CDR3 contains 15 residues. In nucleotides, the CDR3 is TGTGCCAGCAGCTTAGGACAGAACTCTGGAAACACCATATATTTT. This translates into CASSLGQNSGNTIYF.

By frequency in the sample, this clonotype is medium-sized. The chain is built from TRBV6-1 and TRBJ1-2, with no clear D. Germline values: CDR1 MNHNS, CDR2 SASEGT. Trimming left V 8 bases short and J 2 bases short, with 9 bases between. This CDR3 has 12 amino acids. The CDR3 here is CASDIGNYGYTF. Here the CDR3 DNA reads TGTGCCAGCGATATTGGGAACTATGGCTACACCTTC.

This clonotype was seen many times. The rearrangement links TRBV3-1 to TRBJ1-1; D remains unclear. This CDR3 contains 12 residues. Between the trimmed V and J ends, which lost 7 bases and 10 bases, there was a span of 16 bases. Germline CDR1 reads LGHDT; CDR2 reads YNNKEL (reference sequence). This CDR3 is CASTLQDGAAFF. The CDR3 DNA reads TGTGCCAGCACCCTCCAGGATGGTGCAGCTTTCTTT.

CDR3: CASTTIRANEVDQPQHF. CDR3 sequence (DNA): TGCGCCAGCACTACAATCCGGGCCAATGAAGTCGATCAGCCCCAGCATTTT. This chain joins TRBV5-1 and TRBJ1-5; D is undetermined. Germline V gene lookup returns CDR1 SGHRS and CDR2 YFSETQ. Trimming removed 6 bases from V and 5 bases from J, with 24 bases in between. The CDR3 is 17 amino acids.

The rearrangement uses TRBV20-1 and TRBJ1-4; the D gene is possibly TRBD1 (6 bases). This CDR3 contains 13 residues. The V and J ends lost 5 bases and 7 bases respectively, with 14 bases between them. The germline CDR1 and CDR2 sequences are DFQATT and SNEGSKA (reference sequence). As DNA, the CDR3 is TGCAGTGCTTATCAACAGGGTACTGAAAAACTGTTTTTT. It translates to CSAYQQGTEKLFF.

The J gene is TRBJ2-5, the V gene TRBV11-3; 10 bases agree with TRBD2. V lost 0 bases to trimming and J lost 0 bases; unmatched junction nucleotides: 16. Germline V CDR1 and CDR2: SGHNT, YENEEA. This CDR3 is 21 amino acids long. The CDR3 region is CASSLDDPPDQTSGYQETQYF. The CDR3 nucleotides read TGTGCCAGCAGCTTAGATGACCCCCCCGACCAGACTAGCGGGTACCAAGAGACCCAGTACTTC.

By proportion, this clonotype is large. V is TRBV10-3 and J is TRBJ1-1, with D unclear. With 11 bases removed from V and 0 bases from J, the gap between germline ends came to 13 bases. Germline assignment: CDR1 ENHRY and CDR2 SYGVKD. The CDR3 consists of 13 residues. CDR3 protein: CASRRGMNTEAFF. CDR3 DNA: TGTGCCTCCAGGCGGGGTATGAACACTGAAGCTTTCTTT.

In its sample, this clonotype is medium-sized. This chain links TRBV7-2 with TRBJ1-1; D ambiguous. Trimming removed 5 bases at V and 6 bases at J, with 10 bases between. CDR3 length equals 12 residues. Looked up from germline, CDR1 is SGHTA and CDR2 is FQGNSA. This CDR3 is CASSPRRAEAFF. The CDR3 DNA sequence: TGTGCCAGCAGCCCCCGGAGGGCTGAAGCTTTCTTT.

This clonotype counts as medium-sized. This chain joins TRBV6-1 and TRBJ1-6; maybe TRBD1 (5 bases). Trimming shortened V by 6 bases and J by 7 bases, and 13 bases separated the two germline ends. The CDR3 consists of 14 residues. CDR1 and CDR2 from the germline V gene are MNHNS and SASEGT. CDR3 nucleotide sequence: TGTGCCAGCAGAAGGGGAGTGCCAAATTCACCCCTCCACTTT. Translation: CASRRGVPNSPLHF.

With respect to this clonotype: One end of the junction does not line up with germline, which may come from a read error. The chain couples TRBV4-1 to TRBJ2-1, with D possibly being TRBD2 (6 bases). Per germline, CDR1 MGHRA and CDR2 YSYEKL. The length of the CDR3 is 17 residues. The CDR3 spells CASSQDQTADWGDEQLF. The DNA for the CDR3 is TGCGCCAGCAGCCAAGACCAGACAGCTGACTGGGGGGATGAGCAGCTCTTC.

Comment on this clonotype: A much larger clone sits a single nucleotide away, making a read error possible. The chain employs TRBV20-1 and TRBJ1-5; 7 bases match TRBD1. The germline CDR1 and CDR2 sequences are DFQATT and SNEGSKA (reference sequence). This CDR3 is built from 14 residues. CDR3 protein: CSARGQGVNQPRHF. The CDR3, as DNA: TGCAGTGCTAGAGGGCAGGGGGTCAATCAGCCCCGGCATTTT.